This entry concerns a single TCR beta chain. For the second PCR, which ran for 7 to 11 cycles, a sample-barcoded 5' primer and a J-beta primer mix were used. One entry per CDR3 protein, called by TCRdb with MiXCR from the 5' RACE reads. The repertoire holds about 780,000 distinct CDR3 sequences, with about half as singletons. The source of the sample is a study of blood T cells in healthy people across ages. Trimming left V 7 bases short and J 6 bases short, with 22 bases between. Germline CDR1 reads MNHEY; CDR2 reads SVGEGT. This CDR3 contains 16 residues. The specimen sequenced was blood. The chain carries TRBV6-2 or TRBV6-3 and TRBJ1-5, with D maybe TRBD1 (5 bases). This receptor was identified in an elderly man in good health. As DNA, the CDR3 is TGTGCCAGCACCCCTAGTGGCCAGGGAGGAATTCAGCCCCAGCATTTT. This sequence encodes CASTPSGQGGIQPQHF.